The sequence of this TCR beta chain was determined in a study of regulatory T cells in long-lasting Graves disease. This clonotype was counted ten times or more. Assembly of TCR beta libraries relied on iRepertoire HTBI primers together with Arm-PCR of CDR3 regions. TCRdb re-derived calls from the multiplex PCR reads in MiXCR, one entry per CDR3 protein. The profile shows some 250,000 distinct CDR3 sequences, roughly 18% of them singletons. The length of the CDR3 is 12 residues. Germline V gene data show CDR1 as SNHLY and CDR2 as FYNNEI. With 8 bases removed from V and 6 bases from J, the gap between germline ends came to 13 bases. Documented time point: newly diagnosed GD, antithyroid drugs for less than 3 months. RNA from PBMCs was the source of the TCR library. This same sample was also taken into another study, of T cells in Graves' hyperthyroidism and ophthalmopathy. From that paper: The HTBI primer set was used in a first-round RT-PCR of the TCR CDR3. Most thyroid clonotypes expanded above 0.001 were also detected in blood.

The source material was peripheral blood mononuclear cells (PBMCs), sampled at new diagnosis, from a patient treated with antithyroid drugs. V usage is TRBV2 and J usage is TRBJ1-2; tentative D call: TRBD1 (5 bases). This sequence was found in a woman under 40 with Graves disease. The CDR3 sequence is CASPLRGDGYTF. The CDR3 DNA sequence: TGTGCCAGCCCCCTGCGGGGCGATGGCTACACCTTC.